This T cell receptor beta chain was documented in a study of blood T cell repertoires in COVID-19. The overall study: Samples taken during acute and convalescent COVID-19 were collected in the United States, Italy and Spain.

The CDR3 consists of 15 residues. Germline CDR1 reads LGHNA; CDR2 reads YSLEER. V lost 0 bases, J lost 1 base, and 9 bases lay in between. Produced via immunoSEQ multiplex PCR; TCRdb's table is partial and in-frame only. The sample consists of under 200,000 clones, roughly 88% of them appearing once. This chain links TRBV4-3 with TRBJ1-1; D might be TRBD1 (5 bases). The receptor's source is a woman at least 80 years old with acute or convalescent COVID-19. The sequenced sample was peripheral blood. The DNA of the CDR3 is TGCGCCAGCAGCCAAGACTTTGGGGCGAACACTGAAGCTTTCTTT. Translating it yields CASSQDFGANTEAFF.